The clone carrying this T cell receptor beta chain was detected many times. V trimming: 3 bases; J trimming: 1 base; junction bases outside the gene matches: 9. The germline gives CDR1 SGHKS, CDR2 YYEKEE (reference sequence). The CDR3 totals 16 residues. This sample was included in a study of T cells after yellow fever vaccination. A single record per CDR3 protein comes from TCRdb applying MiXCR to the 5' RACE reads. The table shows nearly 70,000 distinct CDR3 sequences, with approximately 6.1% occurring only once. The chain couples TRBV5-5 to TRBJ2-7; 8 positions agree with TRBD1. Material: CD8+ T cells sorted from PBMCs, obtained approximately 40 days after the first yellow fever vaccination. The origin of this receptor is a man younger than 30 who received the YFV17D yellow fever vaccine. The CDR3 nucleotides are TGTGCCAGCAGCTCAGGACAGGGAGCCCCATCCTACGAGCAGTACTTC. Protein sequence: CASSSGQGAPSYEQYF.